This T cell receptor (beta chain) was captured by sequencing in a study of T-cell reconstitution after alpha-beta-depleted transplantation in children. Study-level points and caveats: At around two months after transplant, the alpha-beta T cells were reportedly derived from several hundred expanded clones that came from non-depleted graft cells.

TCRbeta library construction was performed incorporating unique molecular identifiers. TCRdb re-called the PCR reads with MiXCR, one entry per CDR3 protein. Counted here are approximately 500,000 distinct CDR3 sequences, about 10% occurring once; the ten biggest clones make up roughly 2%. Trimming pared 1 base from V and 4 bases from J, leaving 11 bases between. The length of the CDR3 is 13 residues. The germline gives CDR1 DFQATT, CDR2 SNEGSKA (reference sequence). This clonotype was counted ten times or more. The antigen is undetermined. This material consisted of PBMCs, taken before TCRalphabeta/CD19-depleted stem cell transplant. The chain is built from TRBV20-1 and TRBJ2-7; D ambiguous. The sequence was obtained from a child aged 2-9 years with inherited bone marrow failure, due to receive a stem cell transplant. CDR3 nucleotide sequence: TGCAGTGCTAGAGGTCAGATCGAATACGAGCAGTACTTC. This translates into CSARGQIEYEQYF.